Presented here are 27 T cell receptor beta chains from one specimen sequenced in a study of CD8 T cells in Susac syndrome (dated by TCRdb to the late 2010s). Libraries were built with the immunoSEQ multiplex PCR assay. RNA was extracted with the RNeasy kit and about 0.5 to 1 ug was reverse transcribed using random hexamers. The raw public data were reprocessed by TCRdb itself: fastp quality trimming at Q25, MiXCR clonotype calling, in-frame beta chains only. Identical CDR3 protein sequences are pooled into one entry, listed with their most common genes and DNA. Recorded for this sample are under 200,000 distinct CDR3 sequences; about 94% of them occurred a single time. The ten largest clones capture 0.098% of the sample. The sample was CD4+ T cells from PBMCs. These TCRs come from a human donor with Susac syndrome.

The chain joins TRBV29-1 to TRBJ2-3; TRBD1 matches 8 bases. V lost 1 base and J lost 2; bases outside the gene matches: 5. The CDR3 spans 15 residues. Germline values: CDR1 SQVTM, CDR2 ANQGSEA. In DNA, the CDR3 is TGCAGCGTTGAAGTCCAGGGGGCAATCACAGATACGCAGTATTTT. Translating gives CSVEVQGAITDTQYF.

The rearrangement uses TRBV20-1 and TRBJ1-1; tentative D call: TRBD1 (6 bases). The CDR3 contains 13 residues. Trimming took off 1 base at V and 11 bases at J, with 17 bases between the two ends. From germline, CDR1 is DFQATT and CDR2 SNEGSKA (reference sequence). The CDR3 sequence: CSARGPTGQGAFF. The CDR3 DNA reads as TGCAGTGCTAGAGGACCGACAGGTCAGGGGGCTTTCTTT.

The V and J genes are TRBV3-1 and TRBJ1-5; D ambiguous. Per the germline V gene, CDR1 is LGHDT and CDR2 is YNNKEL (reference sequence). V lost 6 bases to trimming and J lost 5 bases, with 17 bases between them. This CDR3 spans 15 amino acids. CDR3 bases: TGTGCCAGCAGTCTTACGCCCCAATCGGATCAGCCCCAGCATTTT. Its protein product is CASSLTPQSDQPQHF. The variable domain in full, completed from reference TRBV3-1 and TRBJ1-5, reads DTAVSQTPKYLVTQMGNDKSIKCEQNLGHDTMYWYKQDSKKFLKIMFSYNNKELIINETVPNRFSPKSPDKAHLNLHINSLELGDSAVYFCASSLTPQSDQPQHFGDGTRLSIL.

Concerning this clonotype: At one end, the junction sequence differs from germline, possibly due to a read error. The V and J genes are TRBV18 and TRBJ1-2, with D tentatively TRBD1 (6 bases). Germline CDR1 KGHSH, CDR2 LQKENI. The CDR3 length is 15 residues. CDR3 in DNA: TGTGCCAGCACACCTAACATCGGACAGCTTCTGGGCTACACCTTC. Encoded protein: CASTPNIGQLLGYTF.

The CDR3 DNA sequence: TGCAGTGCTAGACGACAGGGTGGGGACATTCAGTACTTC. As protein: CSARRQGGDIQYF. The chain employs TRBV20-1 and TRBJ2-4, with 7 bases aligning to TRBD1. Germline CDR1 and CDR2: DFQATT and SNEGSKA (reference sequence). The CDR3 sequence is 13 residues long. V lost 2 bases and J lost 8; bases outside the gene matches: 6.

The gene calls are TRBV11-2 and TRBJ1-2, with D perhaps TRBD1 (6 bases). Germline CDR1 is SGHAT and CDR2 is FQNNGV. The CDR3 runs 12 residues. The V gene lost 4 bases and the J gene lost 8 bases, with 11 bases spanning the gap. The CDR3 DNA reads TGTGCCAGCAGCTCGGGACATTTAGGCTACACCTTC. As protein: CASSSGHLGYTF.

This chain joins TRBV20-1 and TRBJ2-7; tentatively, D is TRBD1 or TRBD2 (5 bases each). Trimming removed 1 base from V and 0 bases from J, with 16 bases in between. Germline CDR1 and CDR2: DFQATT and SNEGSKA (reference sequence). The CDR3 covers 16 residues. The CDR3 DNA follows: TGCAGTGCTAGAGTATTTGGGACCCCCTTCTCCTACGAGCAGTACTTC. Amino acid sequence: CSARVFGTPFSYEQYF.

The chain carries TRBV20-1 and TRBJ2-1, with TRBD2 matching over 8 bases. V trimming: 3 bases; J trimming: 15 bases; junction bases outside the gene matches: 19. The CDR3 length is 15 residues. Germline-derived CDR1 and CDR2 are DFQATT and SNEGSKA (reference sequence). The chain's CDR3 is CSARDGGATNAQAFF. The CDR3 nucleotides are TGCAGTGCTAGGGACGGGGGGGCTACAAACGCCCAGGCGTTCTTC.

The rearrangement joins TRBV5-5 to TRBJ2-5; no clear D gene. Trimming cost V 4 bases and J 7 bases, with 23 bases left between them. Germline V gene lookup returns CDR1 SGHKS and CDR2 YYEKEE (reference sequence). CDR3 length: 16 amino acids. CDR3 amino acids: CASSPAGRSSSRTQYF. The CDR3 DNA reads TGTGCCAGCAGCCCTGCTGGGCGGAGCTCCTCGAGGACCCAGTACTTC.

The DNA of the CDR3 is TGTGCCAGCAGTGAACTAGGACCATACAATGAGCAGTTCTTC. Protein product: CASSELGPYNEQFF. V usage is TRBV2 and J usage is TRBJ2-1; D gene unclear. Germline V CDR1 and CDR2: SNHLY, FYNNEI. The V end was cut by 2 bases, the J end by 4 bases, with 9 bases between. CDR3 size: 14 residues.

The chain recombines TRBV29-1 with TRBJ2-7; no definite D call. This CDR3 is 12 amino acids long. V was cut by 6 bases and J by 2 bases, with 11 bases left in between. Germline CDR1 is SQVTM and CDR2 is ANQGSEA. The CDR3 protein is CSVRPDPYEQYF. CDR3 nucleotides: TGCAGCGTGAGGCCGGACCCCTACGAGCAGTACTTC.

This chain joins TRBV12-5 and TRBJ1-5, with TRBD1 matching 9 bases. The germline V gene has CDR1 LGHNT and CDR2 FRNRAP. V lost 6 bases and J lost 5; bases outside the gene matches: 5. The CDR3 spans 14 residues. The CDR3 spells CASGQGAYYQPQHF. The CDR3 bases are TGTGCTAGTGGACAGGGGGCTTATTATCAGCCCCAGCATTTT.

The chain combines TRBV7-2 with TRBJ2-7, with D unclear. V was shortened by 5 bases and J by 0 bases, with 14 bases between the two germline ends. From germline, CDR1 is SGHTA and CDR2 FQGNSA. The CDR3 contains 15 residues. The CDR3 DNA follows: TGTGCCAGCAGCATGCAGGCAGGACCCTCCTACGAGCAGTACTTC. As protein: CASSMQAGPSYEQYF.

This clonotype was counted once. The chain links TRBV19 to TRBJ1-5; D not resolved. There are 15 residues in the CDR3. Trimming cost V 9 bases and J 2 bases, with 17 bases left between them. The germline V gene has CDR1 LNHDA and CDR2 SQIVND (reference sequence). The CDR3 loop is CASKKGLPGNQPQHF. The CDR3 nucleotides read TGTGCCAGCAAAAAAGGCCTGCCGGGCAATCAGCCCCAGCATTTT.

The rearrangement uses TRBV12-3 or TRBV12-4 and TRBJ1-3; 7 nucleotides align to TRBD1. The CDR3 consists of 12 residues. Trimming cost V 6 bases and J 11 bases; bases outside gene matches: 7. The chain's CDR3 is CASSPRDRSIYF. The CDR3 region has the DNA TGTGCCAGCAGCCCCCGGGACAGATCCATATATTTT.

This chain joins TRBV30 and TRBJ1-5; no reliable D call. The CDR3 extends over 16 amino acids. V lost 2 bases and J lost 0, with 14 bases in between. Germline V CDR1 and CDR2: GTSNPN, SVGIG (reference sequence). The CDR3 DNA reads as TGTGCCTGGAGTCCCACCGGGGTCCATAGCAATCAGCCCCAGCATTTT. Translation gives CAWSPTGVHSNQPQHF.

The V and J genes are TRBV2 and TRBJ2-5; D may be TRBD1 (6 bases). The V and J ends lost 6 bases and 0 bases respectively, with 11 bases between them. Germline V gene sequence: CDR1 SNHLY, CDR2 FYNNEI. The CDR3 is 14 amino acids. CDR3 DNA: TGTGCCAGCAGCCCCGGGACACACCAAGAGACCCAGTACTTC. Amino acids: CASSPGTHQETQYF.

This sequence joins TRBV20-1 and TRBJ2-7; 7 nucleotides line up with TRBD1. The junction had 7 bases not matched to a gene; V was cut back by 2 bases and J by 0 bases. This CDR3 region has 15 residues. Per the germline V gene, CDR1 is DFQATT and CDR2 is SNEGSKA (reference sequence). The DNA of the CDR3 is TGCAGTGCTAGATACGTGGCAGGGGGCTCCTACGAGCAGTACTTC. As protein: CSARYVAGGSYEQYF.

In this sample, this clonotype turned up once. The rearrangement joins TRBV7-3 to TRBJ2-1; 8 nucleotides line up with TRBD2. Per germline, CDR1 SGHTA and CDR2 FQGTGA. The CDR3 runs 15 residues. V gave up 4 bases and J gave up 12 bases; unmatched junction bases: 14. CDR3 in amino acids: CASSSPGTSHSVQFF. In DNA form, the CDR3 reads TGTGCCAGCAGCTCCCCCGGGACTAGTCATTCGGTGCAGTTCTTC.

The sample holds one count of this clonotype. The DNA for the CDR3 is TGCGCCAGCACCCCAGCAGGGTCCCAAGAGACCCAGTACTTC. Protein product: CASTPAGSQETQYF. The J gene is TRBJ2-5, the V gene TRBV5-1, with a tentative D call TRBD1 (5 bases). CDR1 is SGHRS, CDR2 YFSETQ, per germline. This CDR3 has 14 residues. V lost 6 bases, J lost 1 base, and 13 bases lay in between.

This sequence joins TRBV2 and TRBJ2-1, with 9 bases that match TRBD1. The V segment lost 9 bases and the J segment 3 bases; nucleotides outside the gene matches: 6. This CDR3 has 14 residues. From germline, CDR1 is SNHLY and CDR2 FYNNEI. For the CDR3, the DNA is TGTGCCAGACAGGGGGCGGGGGACTACAATGAGCAGTTCTTC. Amino acids: CARQGAGDYNEQFF.

The chain recombines TRBV3-1 with TRBJ2-2; 7 bases align to TRBD2. V was pared by 4 bases and J by 5 bases, with 7 bases of the junction left unmatched. The CDR3 extends over 15 amino acids. Germline V CDR1 and CDR2: LGHDT, YNNKEL (reference sequence). The CDR3 reads CASSPPGLLTGELFF. In nucleotides, the CDR3 is TGTGCCAGCAGCCCCCCGGGACTACTGACCGGGGAGCTGTTTTTT.

The chain combines TRBV3-1 with TRBJ1-1; TRBD1 matches at 8 bases. CDR3 length: 16 residues. The germline V gene encodes CDR1 LGHDT and CDR2 YNNKEL (reference sequence). V shed 1 base, J shed 0 bases, and the junction held 4 bases outside the gene matches. The CDR3 bases are TGTGCCAGCAGCCAAGCCCACAGGGGGATGAACACTGAAGCTTTCTTT. The encoded protein is CASSQAHRGMNTEAFF.

J is TRBJ1-2 and V is TRBV29-1, with TRBD1 identical over 9 bases. CDR1 and CDR2 from the germline V gene are SQVTM and ANQGSEA. The CDR3 contains 14 residues. After removal of 7 bases from V and 5 bases from J, the junction contained 11 bases not matched to a gene. CDR3 protein: CSAQPGQGPYGYTF. CDR3 sequence (DNA): TGCAGCGCTCAGCCGGGACAGGGACCTTATGGCTACACCTTC. Full variable domain (rest looked up from reference TRBV29-1 and TRBJ1-2): SAVISQKPSRDICQRGTSLTIQCQVDSQVTMMFWYRQQPGQSLTLIATANQGSEATYESGFVIDKFPISRPNLTFSTLTVSNMSPEDSSIYLCSAQPGQGPYGYTFGSGTRLTVV.

This rearrangement joins TRBV7-6 to TRBJ2-1; TRBD2 matches at 13 bases. The V and J ends lost 5 bases and 8 bases, in that order; junction bases with no gene match: 9. The CDR3 runs to 16 residues. Germline V gene data show CDR1 as SGHVS and CDR2 as FNYEAQ. The CDR3 region has the DNA TGTGCCAGCAGCAAGCTACTAGCGGGGGGGCAAGATGAGCAGTTCTTC. Residues: CASSKLLAGGQDEQFF.

V is TRBV6-5 and J is TRBJ1-2; D not certain. This CDR3 region has 10 residues. The V gene's germline CDR1 is MNHEY and CDR2 SVGAGI. The V end was cut by 4 bases, the J end by 6 bases, with 3 bases between. The CDR3 is CASSSNGYTF. CDR3 DNA: TGTGCCAGCAGTTCCAATGGCTACACCTTC.

CDR3 nucleotides: TGTGCCAGCTCACCAAGTCAGGGAGGTGTCCAGCCCCAGCATTTT. This translates into CASSPSQGGVQPQHF. The chain employs TRBV18 and TRBJ1-5, with D possibly matching TRBD1 (5 bases). The CDR3 runs 15 residues. Trimming took off 2 bases at V and 7 bases at J, with 15 bases between the two ends. Germline loops: CDR1 KGHSH, CDR2 LQKENI. Filled out from reference TRBV18 and TRBJ1-5, the complete variable domain reads NAGVMQNPRHLVRRRGQEARLRCSPMKGHSHVYWYRQLPEEGLKFMVYLQKENIIDESGMPKERFSAEFPKEGPSILRIQQVVRGDSAAYFCASSPSQGGVQPQHFGDGTRLSIL.